A single sample gave rise to the 5 T cell receptor beta chains below, sequenced in a study of Graves' ophthalmopathy and Graves' hyperthyroidism. RNA transcripts were the source from which TCR beta CDR3 regions were amplified. Second-round multiplex PCR came after first-round RT-PCR with HTBI primers. TCRdb ran MiXCR on the multiplex PCR reads and lists one entry per CDR3 protein. The sample lists about 620,000 distinct CDR3 sequences, 20% to 25% occurring once. The sequenced material came from peripheral blood. The receptor source for this set is a woman younger than 30 with stable Graves' hyperthyroidism. Some clones in this sample may be carry-over from other donors' samples.

The sample holds many counts of this clonotype. This chain joins TRBV6-1 and TRBJ2-7; the D gene is possibly TRBD1 (5 bases). Trimming removed 3 bases at V and 3 bases at J, with 15 bases between. Per germline, CDR1 MNHNS and CDR2 SASEGT. This CDR3 region has 15 residues. The CDR3 loop reads CASSEYQTANYEQYF. DNA for the CDR3: TGTGCCAGCAGTGAGTATCAGACAGCCAACTACGAGCAGTACTTC.

This clonotype was found many times. The CDR3 DNA follows: TGCAGTGCTAGCCTAAACCACAGGGGAACTGAAGCTTTCTTT. As protein: CSASLNHRGTEAFF. The rearrangement links TRBV20-1 to TRBJ1-1; TRBD1 aligns across 7 bases. J was trimmed by 5 bases and V by 3 bases; bases with no gene match: 9. This CDR3 has 14 amino acids. Germline V gene sequence: CDR1 DFQATT, CDR2 SNEGSKA (reference sequence).

In regard to this clonotype: This clone may be a read error of a much larger clone one base away. This chain links TRBV28 with TRBJ2-7; 8 nucleotides agree with TRBD2. Germline V gives CDR1 MDHEN, CDR2 SYDVKM. The CDR3 spans 16 residues. The CDR3 is CASSLRYLAGAYDQYF. In DNA form, the CDR3 reads TGTGCCAGCAGTTTACGCTACCTAGCGGGTGCCTACGATCAGTACTTC.

Note on this clonotype: One junction end does not reproduce the germline sequence, and a read error may be involved. The J gene is TRBJ2-5, the V gene TRBV20-1; the D is unclear. Germline loops: CDR1 DFQATT, CDR2 SNEGSKA (reference sequence). The CDR3 runs to 12 residues. CDR3 sequence: CSARDHFEIQYF. CDR3 sequence (DNA): TGCAGTGCTAGAGACCACTTTGAGATCCAGTACTTC.

This clonotype was seen a handful of times. The genes are TRBV18 and TRBJ1-5, with TRBD1 as a possible D gene (6 bases). Germline V gives CDR1 KGHSH, CDR2 LQKENI. Between the trimmed V and J ends, which lost 3 bases and 6 bases, there was a span of 18 bases. The length of the CDR3 is 16 residues. In DNA form, the CDR3 reads TGTGCCAGCTCACCTCTGGGCAGGGGAAGGCGTCAGCCCCAGCATTTT. It specifies CASSPLGRGRRQPQHF.